This TCR beta chain was documented in a study of response to subunit inactivated influenza vaccine. The study, taken as a whole, reports: Every seasonal influenza vaccination brings in few new T cells, the authors suggested.

Trimming removed 2 bases from V and 0 bases from J, with 15 bases in between. The germline CDR1 and CDR2 sequences are SGHVS and FNYEAQ. The CDR3 length is 17 residues. Of note for this clonotype: Its antigen is currently unknown.

Via MiXCR, TCRdb re-called the RT-PCR reads, giving one row per CDR3 protein. The sample has around 470,000 distinct CDR3 sequences, 6% to 9% seen once. The rearrangement joins TRBV7-6 to TRBJ2-3; D tentatively fits TRBD1 or TRBD2 (6 bases each). The source was PBMCs from blood, collected approximately 25 months after vaccination. The source of this sequence is a man between 50 and 75 years old who received an inactivated influenza vaccine. CDR3 sequence: CASSLNSGASSTDTQYF. CDR3 in DNA: TGTGCCAGCAGCTTAAACTCGGGGGCGAGTAGCACAGATACGCAGTATTTT.